The source of this T cell receptor beta chain is a study of cytomegalovirus exposure and HLA in healthy donors. Germline CDR1 and CDR2: SGHRS and YFSETQ. The V and J ends lost 2 bases and 2 bases respectively, with 10 bases between them. CDR3 length: 15 residues. The PCR employed 60 Vbeta primers together with 13 Jbeta primers. The method was immunoSEQ multiplex PCR; TCRdb's version includes in-frame clones alone and lacks a portion of them. The data contain about 150,000 clones, about 10% of them singletons. This sequence joins TRBV5-1 and TRBJ2-2, with D possibly being TRBD1 (6 bases). The sequence came from a man between 50 and 59 years old in good health and CMV-seronegative. Sequencing used PBMCs. Here the CDR3 DNA reads TGCGCCAGCAGCTTAGGACAGATTAACACCGGGGAGCTGTTTTTT. The encoded protein is CASSLGQINTGELFF.